Shown below are 14 T cell receptor beta chains from a single sample sequenced in a study of a mutant IDH1 vaccine in newly diagnosed glioma. The protocol was immunoSEQ multiplex PCR, while the TCRdb copy is restricted to in-frame clones and leaves out a portion. This table holds around 33,000 clones, about 85% found once. Documented time point: baseline, week 1 (first vaccination visit). Treatment given: pre-vaccination baseline after standard-of-care therapy. Material: PBMCs, obtained from a glioma patient treated with radiotherapy, temozolomide or both. Receptors were obtained from a woman aged 40 to 50 with glioma.

This clone was counted a single time. The chain employs TRBV9 and TRBJ1-3; D might be TRBD1 (5 bases). The CDR3 totals 16 residues. V gave up 4 bases and J gave up 0 bases, with 14 bases separating them. Germline V gene sequence: CDR1 SGDLS, CDR2 YYNGEE. The CDR3 here is CASSPRGTFSGNTIYF. The CDR3 DNA reads as TGTGCCAGCAGCCCCCGTGGGACCTTCTCTGGAAACACCATATATTTT.

This rearrangement joins TRBV19 to TRBJ1-3, with TRBD1 matching 7 bases. The trim removed 5 bases at V and 8 bases at J, leaving 12 bases unmatched. This CDR3 contains 15 residues. Germline V CDR1 and CDR2: LNHDA, SQIVND (reference sequence). The CDR3 sequence is CASSLGTAQSDTIYF. CDR3 bases: TGTGCCAGTAGTCTCGGGACAGCCCAGAGTGACACCATATATTTT.

The CDR3 DNA sequence: TGCGCCAGCAGCCGGGGACAAAGCACAGATACGCAGTATTTT. Protein product: CASSRGQSTDTQYF. The chain links TRBV5-1 to TRBJ2-3; tentative D call: TRBD1 (6 bases). The CDR3 is made up of 14 amino acids. Trimming took 4 bases from V and 0 from J, leaving 9 bases between them. In germline, CDR1 is SGHRS, CDR2 YFSETQ.

This chain joins TRBV10-3 and TRBJ2-7; tentative D call: TRBD1 (6 bases). The CDR3 spans 13 residues. The germline CDR1 and CDR2 sequences are ENHRY and SYGVKD. The V end lost 2 bases, the J end lost 2 bases, and 7 bases lay between the germline ends. This CDR3 reads CAISEGTPYEQYF. CDR3 sequence (DNA): TGTGCCATCAGTGAGGGGACACCCTACGAGCAGTACTTC.

The chain links TRBV5-1 to TRBJ1-1; 9 nucleotides agree with TRBD1. Germline CDR1 is SGHRS and CDR2 is YFSETQ. CDR3 length equals 18 residues. J lost 0 bases, V lost 4 bases, and 13 bases had no gene match. CDR3: CASSKRQGEAYMNTEAFF. The CDR3, as DNA: TGCGCCAGCAGCAAACGACAGGGGGAAGCTTACATGAACACTGAAGCTTTCTTT.

This chain uses TRBV9 with TRBJ2-3; D call uncertain. Trimming removed 4 bases from V and 1 base from J, with 19 bases in between. Germline V gene sequence: CDR1 SGDLS, CDR2 YYNGEE. The CDR3 contains 17 residues. The CDR3: CASSPRPPERGTDTQYF. Written as DNA, the CDR3 is TGTGCCAGCAGCCCCCGGCCCCCAGAGCGAGGCACAGATACGCAGTATTTT.

CDR3: CASSERQGGNNEKLFF. CDR3 bases: TGTGCCAGCAGCGAGCGACAGGGAGGAAATAATGAAAAACTGTTTTTT. The chain links TRBV13 to TRBJ1-4; 7 nucleotides agree with TRBD1. V trimming: 5 bases; J trimming: 4 bases; junction bases outside the gene matches: 10. CDR3 length equals 16 residues. CDR1 PRHDT and CDR2 FYEKMQ come from the germline V gene (reference sequence).

The chain links TRBV6-5 to TRBJ1-1; D ambiguous. The CDR3 is made up of 15 amino acids. V gave up 2 bases and J gave up 2 bases, with 12 bases separating them. Looked up from germline, CDR1 is MNHEY and CDR2 is SVGAGI. The CDR3 region is CASSYASQSNTEAFF. In DNA form, the CDR3 reads TGTGCCAGCAGTTACGCTTCGCAGTCAAACACTGAAGCTTTCTTT.

The chain couples TRBV30 to TRBJ1-5; D call uncertain. V was shortened by 2 bases and J by 2 bases, with 19 bases between the two germline ends. From germline, CDR1 is GTSNPN and CDR2 SVGIG (reference sequence). The CDR3 extends over 17 amino acids. The CDR3 nucleotides read TGTGCCTGGAGTATTGGTTGGGAATTCAAGGGCAATCAGCCCCAGCATTTT. Protein: CAWSIGWEFKGNQPQHF.

The CDR3 nucleotides are TGTGCCAGCTCACGCGAGACAGTCAGCAATCAGCCCCAGCATTTT. Amino acid sequence: CASSRETVSNQPQHF. This chain connects TRBV18 to TRBJ1-5, with D possibly being TRBD1 (5 bases). The CDR3 consists of 15 residues. The V end was cut by 4 bases, the J end by 1 base, with 11 bases between. Germline loops: CDR1 KGHSH, CDR2 LQKENI.

The rearrangement links TRBV27 to TRBJ1-5; TRBD1 aligns across 9 bases. Germline loops: CDR1 MNHEY, CDR2 SMNVEV (reference sequence). This CDR3 has 16 amino acids. V lost 0 bases, J lost 6 bases, and 6 bases stayed unmatched. CDR3 residues: CASSLSTTGGVQPQHF. DNA of the CDR3: TGTGCCAGCAGTTTATCTACAACAGGGGGCGTTCAGCCCCAGCATTTT.

This clone was observed a few times. The chain employs TRBV27 and TRBJ1-2; TRBD1 is a possible D gene (5 bases). CDR1 is MNHEY, CDR2 SMNVEV, per germline (reference sequence). The CDR3 has 12 amino acids. Trimming pared 7 bases from V and 7 bases from J, leaving 13 bases between. The CDR3 spells CASKGVSVGYTF. The CDR3 DNA is TGTGCCAGCAAAGGGGTGTCGGTTGGCTACACCTTC.

The gene calls are TRBV19 and TRBJ1-2; TRBD1 is a possible D gene (5 bases). V was clipped by 3 bases and J by 2 bases, with 10 bases between them. This CDR3 contains 14 residues. The germline V gene encodes CDR1 LNHDA and CDR2 SQIVND (reference sequence). The CDR3 spells CASSIARENYGYTF. CDR3 coding DNA: TGTGCCAGTAGTATCGCCAGGGAGAACTATGGCTACACCTTC.

CDR3 in DNA: TGTGCCAGCAGCTTAGATCGGGTACAGGGCATCTCCTACGAGCAGTACTTC. Translating gives CASSLDRVQGISYEQYF. The chain recombines TRBV11-2 with TRBJ2-7; D possibly corresponds to TRBD1 (6 bases). Per the germline V gene, CDR1 is SGHAT and CDR2 is FQNNGV. V shed 0 bases and J shed 0 bases, with 15 bases lying between them. CDR3 length: 17 amino acids.